The next 9 T cell receptor beta chains were all read from a single sample in a study of blood T cells in healthy people across ages. With a J-beta primer mix and a sample-barcoded 5' primer, a second PCR ran roughly 7 to 11 cycles. One entry per CDR3 protein, called by TCRdb with MiXCR from the 5' RACE reads. The table has roughly 1,000,000 distinct CDR3 sequences, about 23% seen once; the top ten hold less than 0.85%. These data also featured in a second study, about T cells of mothers and their children.

Sample: blood. These receptors came from a girl aged 2 to 10 in good health.

This clonotype came up a few times. V usage is TRBV7-3 and J usage is TRBJ1-1; TRBD1 matches 7 bases. CDR1 and CDR2 (germline): SGHTA, FQGTGA. Trimming removed 1 base from V and 5 bases from J; junction bases left unmatched: 10. CDR3 length equals 16 residues. In nucleotides, the CDR3 is TGTGCCAGCAGCTTAAACGGTCAGGGGGGGCGGACTGAAGCTTTCTTT. Translating gives CASSLNGQGGRTEAFF.

This sequence joins TRBV6-7 and TRBJ1-5; D not certain. TRBV6-7 falls under the ORF class, with uncertain function. The V end was cut by 6 bases, the J end by 6 bases, with 12 bases between. The CDR3 contains 13 residues. CDR3: CASSRGCGQPQHF. The CDR3 DNA is TGTGCCAGCAGCCGGGGATGTGGTCAGCCCCAGCATTTT.

This clonotype showed up just a few times. V is TRBV6-6 and J is TRBJ1-3; D call uncertain. Germline V gene data show CDR1 as MNHNY and CDR2 as SVGAGI (reference sequence). V shed 0 bases and J shed 4 bases, with 13 bases lying between them. This CDR3 contains 16 residues. The CDR3 DNA is TGTGCCAGCAGTTACTCGAGTATGGGAGGCGGAAACACCATATATTTT. Translating it yields CASSYSSMGGGNTIYF.

To note about this clonotype: A read error may produce the germline difference seen at one junction end. The CDR3 spells CASSQTGQPILTDTRYF. In DNA, the CDR3 is TGTGCCAGCAGCCAGACGGGACAGCCAATACTCACAGATACGCGGTATTTT. The chain has TRBV3-1 and TRBJ2-3; 7 nucleotides align to TRBD1. Germline CDR1 is LGHDT and CDR2 is YNNKEL (reference sequence). CDR3 length: 17 residues.

This chain joins TRBV3-1 and TRBJ2-1; 10 nucleotides align to TRBD2. This CDR3 has 16 amino acids. Trimming removed 4 bases from V and 4 bases from J; junction bases left unmatched: 7. The germline V gene has CDR1 LGHDT and CDR2 YNNKEL (reference sequence). CDR3: CASSRKAGGIYNEQFF. The CDR3 DNA is TGTGCCAGCAGCCGAAAAGCGGGAGGGATTTACAATGAGCAGTTCTTC.

This chain links TRBV5-1 with TRBJ2-7, with D possibly matching TRBD1 (5 bases). The CDR3 is 15 amino acids. Between the trimmed V and J ends, which lost 1 base and 0 bases, there was a span of 11 bases. CDR1 SGHRS and CDR2 YFSETQ come from the germline V gene. Here the CDR3 reads CASSLPWGNSYEQYF. The CDR3, as DNA: TGCGCCAGCAGCTTGCCATGGGGCAACTCCTACGAGCAGTACTTC.

This clonotype was counted a few times. The CDR3 coding sequence is TGTGCCAGTAGTATAGTCAGCGGCCCGCTCAATGAGCAGTTCTTC. It translates to CASSIVSGPLNEQFF. This rearrangement joins TRBV19 to TRBJ2-1, with a weak D call TRBD2 (5 bases). The V end was cut by 1 base, the J end by 6 bases, with 13 bases between. The germline CDR1 and CDR2 sequences are LNHDA and SQIVND (reference sequence). The CDR3 has 15 residues.

The chain joins TRBV25-1 to TRBJ2-7, with a possible D match to TRBD1 (6 bases). CDR3 length: 15 amino acids. V dropped 6 bases and J dropped 2 bases, with 17 bases sitting between them. In germline, CDR1 is MGHDK, CDR2 SYGVNS. The CDR3 region has the DNA TGTGCCAGCAGCGACTACCGGGACACCCCCTACGAGCAGTACTTC. Its translation: CASSDYRDTPYEQYF.

The chain recombines TRBV28 with TRBJ2-5; D is possibly TRBD2 (5 bases). Trimming removed 3 bases at V and 11 bases at J, with 13 bases between. This CDR3 has 12 amino acids. CDR1 is MDHEN and CDR2 is SYDVKM in the germline V gene. The CDR3 DNA sequence: TGTGCCAGCAGTTTGGCGGGCCCGGAGCAGTACTTC. It specifies CASSLAGPEQYF.